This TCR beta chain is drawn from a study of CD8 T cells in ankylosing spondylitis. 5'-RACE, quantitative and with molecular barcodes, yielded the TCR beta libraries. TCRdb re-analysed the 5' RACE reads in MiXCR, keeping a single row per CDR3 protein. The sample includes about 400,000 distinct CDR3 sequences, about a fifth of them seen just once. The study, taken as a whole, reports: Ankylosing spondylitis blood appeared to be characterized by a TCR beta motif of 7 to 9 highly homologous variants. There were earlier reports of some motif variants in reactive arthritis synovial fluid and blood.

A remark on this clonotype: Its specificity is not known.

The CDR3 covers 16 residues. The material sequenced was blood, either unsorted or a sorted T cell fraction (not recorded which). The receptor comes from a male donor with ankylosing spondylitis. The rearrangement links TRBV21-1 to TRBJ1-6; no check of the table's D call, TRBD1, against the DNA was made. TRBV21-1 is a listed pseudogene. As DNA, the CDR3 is TGTGCCAGCAGAGTATTAGACAGGGGCCGTAATTCACCCCTCCACTTT. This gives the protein CASRVLDRGRNSPLHF.